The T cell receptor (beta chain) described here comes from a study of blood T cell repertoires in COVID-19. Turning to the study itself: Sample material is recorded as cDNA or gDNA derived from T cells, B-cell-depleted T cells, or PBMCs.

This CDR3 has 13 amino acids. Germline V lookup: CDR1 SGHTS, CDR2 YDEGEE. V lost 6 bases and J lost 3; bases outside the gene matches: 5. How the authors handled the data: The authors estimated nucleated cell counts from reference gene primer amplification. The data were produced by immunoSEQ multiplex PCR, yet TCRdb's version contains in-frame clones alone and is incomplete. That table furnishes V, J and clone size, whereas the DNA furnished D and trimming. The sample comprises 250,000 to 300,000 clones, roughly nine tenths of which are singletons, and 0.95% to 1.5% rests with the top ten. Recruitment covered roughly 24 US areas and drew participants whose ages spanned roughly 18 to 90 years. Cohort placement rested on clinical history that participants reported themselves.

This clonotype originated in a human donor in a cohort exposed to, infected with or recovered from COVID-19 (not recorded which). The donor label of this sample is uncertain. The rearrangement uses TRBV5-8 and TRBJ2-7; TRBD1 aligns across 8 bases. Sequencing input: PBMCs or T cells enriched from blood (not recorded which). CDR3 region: CASTQGALYEQYF. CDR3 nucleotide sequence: TGTGCCAGCACTCAGGGGGCCCTCTACGAGCAGTACTTC.